Below, one T cell receptor (beta chain) is given with its context. Antigen unknown. The CDR3 sequence is 18 residues long. Germline V CDR1 and CDR2: MNHEY, SVGAGI. With 1 base clipped from V and 2 bases from J, the junction kept 10 bases outside the gene matches. The data are from a study of response to subunit inactivated influenza vaccine. General observations from the study: Each seasonal influenza vaccination, the authors suggested, recruits few new T cells.

TCRdb ran MiXCR on the RT-PCR reads and lists one entry per CDR3 protein. The sample contains about 620,000 distinct CDR3 sequences, approximately 12% of which appear only once. The chain carries TRBV6-5 and TRBJ2-7, with TRBD2 matching over 11 bases. Specimen: PBMCs from blood, collected on the day of vaccination. This receptor was identified in a man aged 45-65 years who received an inactivated influenza vaccine. The CDR3 reads CASSYYTGTSGTAYEQYF. DNA of the CDR3: TGTGCCAGCAGTTACTACACCGGGACTAGCGGAACCGCCTACGAGCAGTACTTC.